One and the same sample provided the 23 T cell receptor beta chains below, sequenced in a study of cytomegalovirus exposure and HLA in healthy donors (dated by TCRdb to about 2017). Libraries were made using the immunoSEQ multiplex PCR assay. For the multiplex PCR, a mixture combining 60 forward primers for TCR Vbeta segments and 13 reverse primers for TCR Jbeta segments was used. The table comes from immuneACCESS by way of TCRdb, which keeps in-frame sequences with V and J called. Part of the clones is missing from these tables; in studies checked, under half for an unresolved V gene and the rest for unknown reasons. The sample table records 120,000 to 150,000 clones; roughly 9.4% of these occur just once. The ten largest clones take up 1.8% of the sample. The sequenced sample was PBMCs. The receptors were sampled from a male donor in good health and CMV-seronegative.

This clone was counted a few times. V gene TRBV4-1 combines with J gene TRBJ2-2, with D possibly matching TRBD2 (5 bases). The CDR3 consists of 15 residues. CDR1 is MGHRA and CDR2 is YSYEKL in the germline V gene. Trimming took 0 bases from V and 1 from J, leaving 6 bases between them. The CDR3 reads CASSQDRENTGELFF. CDR3 coding DNA: TGCGCCAGCAGCCAAGACCGGGAGAACACCGGGGAGCTGTTTTTT.

The rearrangement joins TRBV4-1 to TRBJ2-1, with D perhaps TRBD1 (5 bases). CDR1 and CDR2 from the germline V gene are MGHRA and YSYEKL. Trimming removed 0 bases at V and 8 bases at J, with 11 bases between. This CDR3 comprises 14 residues. Here the CDR3 DNA reads TGCGCCAGCAGCCAAGATCCAGGGTACGATGAGCAGTTCTTC. It translates to CASSQDPGYDEQFF.

This clone has just a few counts. The chain is built from TRBV19 and TRBJ1-6; a weak D match, TRBD1 (5 bases). The germline V gene has CDR1 LNHDA and CDR2 SQIVND (reference sequence). CDR3 size: 15 residues. V lost 1 base and J 8 bases, leaving 12 bases between the germline ends. CDR3 sequence (DNA): TGTGCCAGTAGTATAGGAGGGGAGGGAGATTCACCCCTCCACTTT. Translating it yields CASSIGGEGDSPLHF.

This sequence joins TRBV6-1 and TRBJ2-1; perhaps TRBD1 as D (9 bases). Trimming removed 7 bases at V and 7 bases at J, with 20 bases between. The CDR3 is 15 amino acids. Germline assignment: CDR1 MNHNS and CDR2 SASEGT. In DNA form, the CDR3 reads TGTGCCAGCAAGAGCGGGGGACAGGGCTCGAATGAGCAGTTCTTC. Protein: CASKSGGQGSNEQFF.

The chain is built from TRBV5-6 and TRBJ1-4; D not certain. Germline values: CDR1 SGHDT, CDR2 YYEEEE. The CDR3 is 13 amino acids. Trimming took off 0 bases at V and 6 bases at J, with 6 bases between the two ends. CDR3 in DNA: TGTGCCAGCAGCTTGGTGGCGGATGAAAAACTGTTTTTT. It is translated as CASSLVADEKLFF.

The V and J genes are TRBV5-1 and TRBJ1-2; D unclear. V gave up 0 bases and J gave up 1 base, with 16 bases separating them. The length of the CDR3 is 17 residues. Looked up from germline, CDR1 is SGHRS and CDR2 is YFSETQ. In DNA, the CDR3 is TGCGCCAGCAGCTTGGATTCGGGATACAGCTTTAACTATGGCTACACCTTC. Translation: CASSLDSGYSFNYGYTF.

This clone showed up just a few times. The chain combines TRBV6-6 with TRBJ1-1; D uncertain. V lost 6 bases, J lost 1 base, and 15 bases lay in between. CDR1 and CDR2 from the germline V gene are MNHNY and SVGAGI (reference sequence). CDR3 length equals 15 residues. CDR3 DNA sequence: TGTGCCAGCAGAGGTGGAGGGAGAAGGAACACTGAAGCTTTCTTT. This codes for CASRGGGRRNTEAFF.

The chain couples TRBV27 to TRBJ1-5; TRBD1 matches 8 bases. V shed 5 bases, J shed 5 bases, and the junction held 8 bases outside the gene matches. This CDR3 contains 15 residues. In germline, CDR1 is MNHEY, CDR2 SMNVEV (reference sequence). The CDR3 sequence: CASSPTGTGHQPQHF. For the CDR3, the DNA is TGTGCCAGCAGTCCTACCGGGACAGGACATCAGCCCCAGCATTTT.

The chain combines TRBV28 with TRBJ2-7, with D maybe TRBD2 (5 bases). CDR1 and CDR2 from the germline V gene are MDHEN and SYDVKM. V was clipped by 2 bases and J by 5 bases, with 13 bases between them. The CDR3 loop spans 14 amino acids. The CDR3: CASSLNSGENEQYF. For the CDR3, the DNA is TGTGCCAGCAGTTTAAACAGCGGAGAGAACGAGCAGTACTTC.

The sample holds a few counts of this clone. The chain couples TRBV9 to TRBJ2-3; 10 positions agree with TRBD2. The V and J ends lost 7 bases and 6 bases, in that order; junction bases with no gene match: 11. The CDR3 is 15 residues long. Germline lookup yields CDR1 SGDLS and CDR2 YYNGEE. The CDR3 DNA reads TGTGCCAGCGAGCCTGGGCTAGCGGGAGAGGATACGCAGTATTTT. Protein product: CASEPGLAGEDTQYF. Full variable domain (missing parts from reference TRBV9 and TRBJ2-3): DSGVTQTPKHLITATGQRVTLRCSPRSGDLSVYWYQQSLDQGLQFLIQYYNGEERAKGNILERFSAQQFPDLHSELNLSSLELGDSALYFCASEPGLAGEDTQYFGPGTRLTVL.

This clone has only a few counts. The chain combines TRBV28 with TRBJ1-4; TRBD1 matches 8 bases. The CDR3 sequence is 18 residues long. V gave up 3 bases and J gave up 3 bases; unmatched junction bases: 12. The germline V gene has CDR1 MDHEN and CDR2 SYDVKM. For the CDR3, the DNA is TGTGCCAGCAGTTTTCTGGACAGGGCTTCAGGGGCTAATGAAAAACTGTTTTTT. Amino acids: CASSFLDRASGANEKLFF.

This clone has a handful of counts. V is TRBV16 and J is TRBJ1-2; maybe TRBD1 (6 bases). This CDR3 is 15 amino acids long. Germline V CDR1 and CDR2: KGHSY, FQNENV. Trimming removed 0 bases from V and 2 bases from J, with 10 bases in between. The DNA for the CDR3 is TGTGCCAGCAGCCAATCCCAGGGGCTAAACTATGGCTACACCTTC. Translated, it gives CASSQSQGLNYGYTF. The whole variable domain, filled in from reference TRBV16 and TRBJ1-2, reads GEEVAQTPKHLVRGEGQKAKLYCAPIKGHSYVFWYQQVLKNEFKFLISFQNENVFDETGMPKERFSAKCLPNSPCSLEIQATKLEDSAVYFCASSQSQGLNYGYTFGSGTRLTVV.

J is TRBJ1-1 and V is TRBV25-1; the D gene is possibly TRBD1 (5 bases). V lost 1 base and J 1 base, leaving 10 bases between the germline ends. The length of the CDR3 is 15 residues. Germline lookup yields CDR1 MGHDK and CDR2 SYGVNS. CDR3 protein: CASSELGQGNTEAFF. The CDR3, as DNA: TGTGCCAGCAGTGAATTGGGGCAGGGGAACACTGAAGCTTTCTTT. The full variable domain, with the rest looked up from reference TRBV25-1 and TRBJ1-1, is EADIYQTPRYLVIGTGKKITLECSQTMGHDKMYWYQQDPGMELHLIHYSYGVNSTEKGDLSSESTVSRIRTEHFPLTLESARPSHTSQYLCASSELGQGNTEAFFGQGTRLTVV.

This clone was observed a few times. The rearrangement links TRBV5-5 to TRBJ1-1, with a tentative D call TRBD1 (6 bases). V was trimmed by 0 bases and J by 8 bases, leaving 14 bases between them. This CDR3 has 14 amino acids. Germline CDR1 reads SGHKS; CDR2 reads YYEKEE (reference sequence). The CDR3 nucleotides read TGTGCCAGCAGCTTGGAACAGGGTATTACCGAAGCTTTCTTT. This translates into CASSLEQGITEAFF.

This chain joins TRBV18 and TRBJ2-6; TRBD2 is a possible D gene (5 bases). CDR1 and CDR2 from the germline V gene are KGHSH and LQKENI. With 8 bases removed from V and 3 bases from J, the gap between germline ends came to 8 bases. The CDR3 runs to 13 residues. The CDR3 region is CASRGSGANVLTF. As DNA, the CDR3 is TGTGCCAGCCGGGGTAGTGGGGCCAACGTCCTGACTTTC.

This chain joins TRBV29-1 and TRBJ1-2, with 10 bases aligning to TRBD1. V gave up 3 bases and J gave up 8 bases; unmatched junction bases: 12. Per germline, CDR1 SQVTM and CDR2 ANQGSEA. The CDR3 has 15 amino acids. CDR3 sequence reads: CSVDLPGTGAEGYTF. The CDR3 coding sequence is TGCAGCGTTGACCTCCCCGGGACAGGGGCGGAAGGCTACACCTTC. Full variable domain (rest looked up from reference TRBV29-1 and TRBJ1-2): SAVISQKPSRDICQRGTSLTIQCQVDSQVTMMFWYRQQPGQSLTLIATANQGSEATYESGFVIDKFPISRPNLTFSTLTVSNMSPEDSSIYLCSVDLPGTGAEGYTFGSGTRLTVV.

In its sample, this clone was seen a few times. V and J are TRBV10-1 and TRBJ1-2; TRBD1 matches 11 bases. After removal of 3 bases from V and 5 bases from J, the junction contained 8 bases not matched to a gene. This CDR3 has 16 residues. The germline V gene encodes CDR1 WNHNN and CDR2 SYGVQD (reference sequence). The CDR3 sequence: CASSENGQGARYGYTF. DNA of the CDR3: TGCGCCAGCAGTGAAAATGGACAGGGGGCGAGGTATGGCTACACCTTC.

The rearrangement uses TRBV19 and TRBJ1-1; 11 nucleotides line up with TRBD1. Losses at the gene ends were 4 bases for V and 5 bases for J; bases not matched to a gene: 9. Germline V gene lookup returns CDR1 LNHDA and CDR2 SQIVND (reference sequence). The length of the CDR3 is 16 residues. CDR3 sequence: CASSKDRGPGGTEAFF. In DNA, the CDR3 is TGTGCCAGTAGTAAGGACAGGGGGCCTGGTGGAACTGAAGCTTTCTTT. The variable domain in full, with the rest retrieved from reference TRBV19 and TRBJ1-1, is DGGITQSPKYLFRKEGQNVTLSCEQNLNHDAMYWYRQDPGQGLRLIYYSQIVNDFQKGDIAEGYSVSREKKESFPLTVTSAQKNPTAFYLCASSKDRGPGGTEAFFGQGTRLTVV.

In its sample, this clone was seen many times. The V and J genes are TRBV4-2 and TRBJ2-7; tentatively, D is TRBD2 (7 bases). The V end was cut by 1 base, the J end by 3 bases, with 16 bases between. The CDR3 spans 16 residues. From germline, CDR1 is LGHNA and CDR2 YNFKEQ. This CDR3 is CASSQVRGQGNYEQYF. The CDR3 DNA is TGTGCCAGCAGCCAAGTGCGGGGGCAGGGGAACTACGAGCAGTACTTC.

This sequence joins TRBV7-8 and TRBJ2-7; 11 bases fit TRBD2. Trimming took 5 bases from V and 3 from J; bases not matched to a gene: 3. Per germline, CDR1 SGHVS and CDR2 FQNEAQ. There are 14 residues in the CDR3. This CDR3 reads CASSIGTSGYEQYF. The CDR3 DNA reads TGTGCCAGCAGCATAGGGACTAGCGGCTACGAGCAGTACTTC.

This clone was seen more than once but under ten times. The CDR3 DNA is TGTGCCAGCAGCCAAGGGGAGCAGTTAGATACGCAGTATTTT. It specifies CASSQGEQLDTQYF. The chain has TRBV14 and TRBJ2-3, with D possibly matching TRBD2 (5 bases). From germline, CDR1 is SGHDN and CDR2 FVKESK. CDR3 length: 14 amino acids. Trimming left V 1 base short and J 5 bases short, with 10 bases between.

This clone showed up just a few times. The chain links TRBV18 to TRBJ1-3; D is perhaps TRBD1 (5 bases). Trimming removed 2 bases at V and 1 base at J, with 12 bases between. This CDR3 has 16 amino acids. Germline loops: CDR1 KGHSH, CDR2 LQKENI. Here the CDR3 DNA reads TGTGCCAGCTCACCATCGGAAGGGGTTTCTGGAAACACCATATATTTT. The encoded protein is CASSPSEGVSGNTIYF.

The table lists this clone with a few counts. The rearrangement links TRBV10-3 to TRBJ1-2, with 7 bases that match TRBD1. Germline V CDR1 and CDR2: ENHRY, SYGVKD. With 6 bases clipped from V and 7 bases from J, the junction kept 5 bases outside the gene matches. The CDR3 contains 12 residues. The CDR3 region is CAISGTDPGYTF. The DNA for the CDR3 is TGTGCCATCAGCGGGACAGACCCTGGCTACACCTTC.